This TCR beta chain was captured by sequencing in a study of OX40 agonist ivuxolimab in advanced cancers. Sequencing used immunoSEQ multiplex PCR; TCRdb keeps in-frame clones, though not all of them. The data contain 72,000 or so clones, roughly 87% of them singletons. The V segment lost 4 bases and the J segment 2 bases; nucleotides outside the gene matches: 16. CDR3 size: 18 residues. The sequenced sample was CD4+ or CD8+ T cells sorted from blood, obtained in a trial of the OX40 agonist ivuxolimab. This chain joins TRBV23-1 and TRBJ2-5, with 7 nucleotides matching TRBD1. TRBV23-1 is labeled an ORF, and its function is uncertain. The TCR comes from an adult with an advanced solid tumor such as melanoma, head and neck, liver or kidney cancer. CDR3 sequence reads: CASSRNPRLRDSQETQYF. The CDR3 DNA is TGCGCCAGCAGTCGAAACCCACGACTCCGGGACAGTCAAGAGACCCAGTACTTC.